Below, 19 T cell receptor beta chains from the same sample are listed, as sequenced in a study of T cell responses to AZD1222 COVID-19 vaccine. The protocol was immunoSEQ multiplex PCR, while the TCRdb copy is restricted to in-frame clones and leaves out a portion. The table has 140,000 to 150,000 clones, about 90% seen once. The source was peripheral blood, collected 28 days after the second AZD1222 dose. These receptors came from an adult who received the AZD1222 COVID-19 vaccine.

The chain uses TRBV9 and TRBJ2-1; no clear D. This CDR3 has 12 residues. Germline lookup yields CDR1 SGDLS and CDR2 YYNGEE. V dropped 0 bases and J dropped 8 bases, with 6 bases sitting between them. The CDR3 region is CASSVGADEQFF. CDR3 DNA sequence: TGTGCCAGCAGCGTAGGGGCGGATGAGCAGTTCTTC.

V and J are TRBV28 and TRBJ1-2; maybe TRBD1 (5 bases). Germline V CDR1 and CDR2: MDHEN, SYDVKM. V shed 3 bases and J shed 4 bases, with 12 bases lying between them. This CDR3 is built from 14 residues. Here the CDR3 reads CASSFSGAGYGYTF. The CDR3 DNA reads TGTGCCAGCAGTTTCTCCGGGGCGGGCTATGGCTACACCTTC.

V and J are TRBV24-1 and TRBJ2-7; TRBD1 matches at 9 bases. CDR1 and CDR2 (germline): KGHDR, SFDVKD. The CDR3 covers 15 residues. J lost 1 base, V lost 2 bases, and 2 bases had no gene match. The CDR3 nucleotides read TGTGCCACCAGTGATTCCGGACAGGGGTCCTACGAGCAGTACTTC. Translated: CATSDSGQGSYEQYF.

The chain combines TRBV29-1 with TRBJ2-3, with 8 bases identical to TRBD1. The CDR3 contains 12 residues. The germline gives CDR1 SQVTM, CDR2 ANQGSEA. With 6 bases clipped from V and 4 bases from J, the junction kept 3 bases outside the gene matches. Here the CDR3 reads CSVQGASDTQYF. The DNA of the CDR3 is TGCAGCGTCCAGGGGGCCTCAGATACGCAGTATTTT.

V gene TRBV5-5 combines with J gene TRBJ1-1; D is ambiguous. This CDR3 region has 13 residues. Trimming pared 0 bases from V and 1 base from J, leaving 4 bases between. Germline values: CDR1 SGHKS, CDR2 YYEKEE (reference sequence). The DNA for the CDR3 is TGTGCCAGCAGCTTGGTCTCGAACACTGAAGCTTTCTTT. Its protein product is CASSLVSNTEAFF. The complete variable domain, with remaining parts taken from reference TRBV5-5 and TRBJ1-1, reads DAGVTQSPTHLIKTRGQQVTLRCSPISGHKSVSWYQQVLGQGPQFIFQYYEKEERGRGNFPDRFSARQFPNYSSELNVNALLLGDSALYLCASSLVSNTEAFFGQGTRLTVV.

This chain connects TRBV7-9 to TRBJ1-2, with D possibly TRBD1 on 5 matching bases. In germline, CDR1 is SEHNR, CDR2 FQNEAQ (reference sequence). V was clipped by 2 bases and J by 7 bases, with 5 bases between them. This CDR3 region has 11 residues. The CDR3 loop is CASSLTGGYTF. DNA of the CDR3: TGTGCCAGCAGCTTAACAGGTGGCTACACCTTC.

The chain recombines TRBV6-5 with TRBJ1-5; D is possibly TRBD1 (5 bases). CDR3 length: 13 amino acids. The germline V and J ends were trimmed by 2 bases and 7 bases, with 9 bases remaining between them. Germline CDR1 and CDR2: MNHEY and SVGAGI. The CDR3 DNA reads TGTGCCAGCAGTTACCGTGAGGGGCAGCCCCAGCATTTT. It yields the protein CASSYREGQPQHF.

The gene calls are TRBV28 and TRBJ1-2; no clear D gene. V was trimmed by 5 bases and J by 4 bases, leaving 17 bases between them. The CDR3 extends over 15 amino acids. Looked up from germline, CDR1 is MDHEN and CDR2 is SYDVKM. The DNA of the CDR3 is TGTGCCAGCAGTCCCCAAAGGTTTGGAGCCTATGGCTACACCTTC. Translated, it gives CASSPQRFGAYGYTF.

J is TRBJ2-2 and V is TRBV9, with 12 bases lining up with TRBD2. Germline values: CDR1 SGDLS, CDR2 YYNGEE. There are 16 residues in the CDR3. V gave up 4 bases and J gave up 7 bases; unmatched junction bases: 8. The CDR3 loop reads CASSSPSGRAVGELFF. DNA of the CDR3: TGTGCCAGCAGCTCCCCTAGCGGGAGGGCCGTCGGGGAGCTGTTTTTT.

The V gene is TRBV7-2, the J gene TRBJ2-7, with 12 bases that match TRBD2. The V gene's germline CDR1 is SGHTA and CDR2 FQGNSA. The CDR3 length is 15 residues. After removal of 1 base from V and 6 bases from J, the junction contained 4 bases not matched to a gene. CDR3 amino acids: CASSLGLAGAGEQYF. In DNA, the CDR3 is TGTGCCAGCAGCTTAGGACTAGCGGGAGCAGGCGAGCAGTACTTC.

V usage is TRBV9 and J usage is TRBJ2-1, with a possible D match to TRBD2 (6 bases). The CDR3 length is 15 residues. Deletions cut 0 bases from V and 4 bases from J, with 11 bases between. CDR1 is SGDLS and CDR2 is YYNGEE in the germline V gene. CDR3 nucleotide sequence: TGTGCCAGCAGCGTAGCGGGAGCGTGGTACAATGAGCAGTTCTTC. Its protein product is CASSVAGAWYNEQFF.

This clone occurred once. This chain uses TRBV18 with TRBJ1-5; TRBD1 is a possible D gene (6 bases). The CDR3 runs 14 residues. Trimming removed 1 base from V and 5 bases from J, with 9 bases in between. Germline CDR1 reads KGHSH; CDR2 reads LQKENI. In DNA, the CDR3 is TGTGCCAGCTCACCACGGGACACTGATCAGCCCCAGCATTTT. This gives the protein CASSPRDTDQPQHF.

The chain carries TRBV28 and TRBJ1-1; a weak D match, TRBD1 (5 bases). From germline, CDR1 is MDHEN and CDR2 SYDVKM. This CDR3 contains 13 residues. Trimming removed 7 bases at V and 3 bases at J, with 12 bases between. The DNA of the CDR3 is TGTGCCAGCACCTTGGACACGGACACTGAAGCTTTCTTT. Protein sequence: CASTLDTDTEAFF.

This chain links TRBV7-2 with TRBJ1-2; 7 bases match TRBD1. Germline CDR1 SGHTA, CDR2 FQGNSA. V shed 1 base and J 8 bases; nucleotides not matched to a gene: 7. The CDR3 is 14 residues long. The CDR3 loop reads CASSLELEGAGYTF. CDR3 sequence (DNA): TGTGCCAGCAGCTTAGAGTTGGAGGGGGCGGGCTACACCTTC.

This chain uses TRBV6-2 or TRBV6-3 with TRBJ2-7, with 9 nucleotides matching TRBD1. The CDR3 is 13 amino acids. Losses at the gene ends were 6 bases for V and 4 bases for J; bases not matched to a gene: 4. Germline values: CDR1 MNHEY, CDR2 SVGEGT. The CDR3 here is CASSNRGLYEQYF. The CDR3 DNA sequence: TGTGCCAGCAGCAACAGGGGGCTTTACGAGCAGTACTTC.

The genes are TRBV28 and TRBJ1-2, with D possibly TRBD1 on 5 matching bases. Germline loops: CDR1 MDHEN, CDR2 SYDVKM. There are 12 residues in the CDR3. Trimming shortened V by 5 bases and J by 10 bases, and 14 bases separated the two germline ends. The DNA for the CDR3 is TGTGCCAGCAGTAAAGGACATCTTCACTACACCTTC. It specifies CASSKGHLHYTF.

This chain uses TRBV27 with TRBJ1-3, with a tentative D call TRBD1 (5 bases). Trimming left V 4 bases short and J 3 bases short, with 10 bases between. Germline-derived CDR1 and CDR2 are MNHEY and SMNVEV (reference sequence). This CDR3 spans 14 amino acids. The CDR3 protein is CASSSGLFGNTIYF. CDR3 nucleotide sequence: TGTGCCAGCAGTTCGGGACTGTTTGGAAACACCATATATTTT.

In DNA form, the CDR3 reads TGTGCCAGCATAATTGGACAGGGGTACAATGAGCAGTTCTTC. This translates into CASIIGQGYNEQFF. The rearrangement joins TRBV6-5 to TRBJ2-1, with 9 bases aligning to TRBD1. The CDR3 has 14 amino acids. With V trimmed by 7 bases and J by 4 bases, 5 bases remained unmatched. Germline V gene data show CDR1 as MNHEY and CDR2 as SVGAGI.

The chain is built from TRBV5-3 and TRBJ1-5; 8 nucleotides agree with TRBD1. TRBV5-3 is labeled an ORF, and its function is uncertain. The CDR3 length is 15 residues. V gave up 4 bases and J gave up 7 bases; unmatched junction bases: 10. The DNA for the CDR3 is TGTGCCAGAAGCCAAATCGGACAGGGAGGCCAGCCCCAGCATTTT. Its translation: CARSQIGQGGQPQHF.